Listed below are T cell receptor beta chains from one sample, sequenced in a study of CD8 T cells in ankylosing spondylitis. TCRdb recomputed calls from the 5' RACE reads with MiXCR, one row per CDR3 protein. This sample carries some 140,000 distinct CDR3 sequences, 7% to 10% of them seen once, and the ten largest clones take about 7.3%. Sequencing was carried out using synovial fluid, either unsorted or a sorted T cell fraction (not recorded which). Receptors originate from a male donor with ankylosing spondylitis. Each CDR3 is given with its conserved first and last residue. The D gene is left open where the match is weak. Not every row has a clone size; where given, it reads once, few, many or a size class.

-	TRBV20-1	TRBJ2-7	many	TGCAGCGCTCCACGGGGCTACGGCTCCTACGAGCAGTACTTC	CSAPRGYGSYEQYF
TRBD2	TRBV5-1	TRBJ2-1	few	TGCGCCAGCAGGGTGGGGGGGACTAGCGGAAACAATGAGCAGTTCTTC	CASRVGGTSGNNEQFF
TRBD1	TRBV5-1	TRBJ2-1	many	TGCGCCAGCAGCTTGACCGGGACAGTCTCCTACAATGAGCAGTTCTTC	CASSLTGTVSYNEQFF
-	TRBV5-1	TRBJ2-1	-	TGCGCCAGCTCCTCTTCGGCGGAGACGGGAAATGAGCAGTTCTTC	CASSSSAETGNEQFF
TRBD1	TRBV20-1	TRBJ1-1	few	TGCAGTGCTAGTCGGCAGGGGGGACGTGAAGCTTTCTTT	CSASRQGGREAFF
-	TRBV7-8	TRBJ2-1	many	TGTGCCAGCAGCTTACGGGGTGGTCGCTCCTACAATGAGCAGTTCTTC	CASSLRGGRSYNEQFF
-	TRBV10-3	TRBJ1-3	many	TGTGCCATCAGTGAGTCGGCACAGTCTGGAAACACCATATATTTT	CAISESAQSGNTIYF
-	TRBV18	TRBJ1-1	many	TGTGCCAGCTCGTACGGCGACAGCTCGAACACTGAAGCTTTCTTT	CASSYGDSSNTEAFF
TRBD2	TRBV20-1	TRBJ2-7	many	TGCAGTGCGTTAACGCGGGGGGTGAACGAGCAGTACTTC	CSALTRGVNEQYF
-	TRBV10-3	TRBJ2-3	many	TGTGCCATCAGTGGAGGAGATACGCAGTATTTT	CAISGGDTQYF
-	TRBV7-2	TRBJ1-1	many	TGTGCCAGCAGCTCTTTTTCCACTGAAGCTTTCTTT	CASSSFSTEAFF
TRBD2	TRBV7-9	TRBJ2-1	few	TGTGCCAGCAGCTTCAAACTAGCGTCTTTCTTC	CASSFKLASFF
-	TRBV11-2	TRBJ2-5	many	TGTGCCAGCAGCTTAGGCCGGGCATGGGAGACCCAGTACTTC	CASSLGRAWETQYF
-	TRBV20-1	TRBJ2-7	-	TGCAGTGCTGCGAGCTCCTACGAGCAGTACTTC	CSAASSYEQYF
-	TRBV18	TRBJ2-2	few	TGTGCCAGCTCACCACAAACTCTTGATGACACCGGGGAGCTGTTTTTT	CASSPQTLDDTGELFF
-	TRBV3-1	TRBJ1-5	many	TGTGCCAGCAGCTTCAGGGTCCGCAATCAGCCCCAGCATTTT	CASSFRVRNQPQHF
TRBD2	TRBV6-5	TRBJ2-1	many	TGTGCCAGCAGTTACTCGGAACTAGCGGGAGGGAATGAGCAGTTCTTC	CASSYSELAGGNEQFF
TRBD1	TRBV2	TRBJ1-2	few	TGTGCCAGCACTGTGGGACAGGCGATCTATGGCTACACCTTC	CASTVGQAIYGYTF
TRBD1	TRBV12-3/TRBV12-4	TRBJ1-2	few	TGTGCCAGCAGTTTAGGGACAGGGGATAACTATGGCTACACCTTC	CASSLGTGDNYGYTF
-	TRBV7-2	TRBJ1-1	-	TGTGCCAGCTGTCTCGACAGGAGGACTGAAGCTTTCTTT	CASCLDRRTEAFF
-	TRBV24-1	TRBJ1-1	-	TGTGCCACCAGTGATTTTCTGAGACAGTTGGAAAACACTGAAGCTTTCTTT	CATSDFLRQLENTEAFF
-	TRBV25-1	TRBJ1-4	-	TGTGCCAGCAGGAGAGGCGGGACGGAAACTAATGAAAAACTGTTTTTT	CASRRGGTETNEKLFF
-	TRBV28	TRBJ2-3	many	TGTGCCAGCAGTTTAGGGGGCAATACGCAGTATTTT	CASSLGGNTQYF
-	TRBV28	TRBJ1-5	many	TGTGCCAGCAGTTTGGTGGGGAATCAGCCCCAGCATTTT	CASSLVGNQPQHF
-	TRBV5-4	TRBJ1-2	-	TGTGCCAGCAGCCGGACCCGGGGCTATGGCTACACCTTC	CASSRTRGYGYTF
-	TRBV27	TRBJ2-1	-	TGTGCCAGCAGTTTCGGGACCCGGGACGATGAGCAGTTCTTC	CASSFGTRDDEQFF
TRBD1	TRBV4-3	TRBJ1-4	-	TGCGCCAGCAGCCAAGATGGGCAGGGGGCGAATGAAAAACTGTTTTTT	CASSQDGQGANEKLFF
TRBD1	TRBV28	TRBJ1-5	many	TGTGCCAGCATCACCTCTTCCGGGACAGGGTTCTATCAGCCCCAGCATTTT	CASITSSGTGFYQPQHF
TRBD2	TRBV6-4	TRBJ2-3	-	TGTGCCAGCAGTGAGGCTAGCGGGAGCACAGATACGCAGTATTTT	CASSEASGSTDTQYF
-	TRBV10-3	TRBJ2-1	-	TGTGCCACCTTAGGACTATCGGGCAGGTCCTACAATGAGCAGTTCTTC	CATLGLSGRSYNEQFF
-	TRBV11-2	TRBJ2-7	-	TGTGCCAGCAGCTTAGGGCGCTGGGGGGACTACGAGCAGTACTTC	CASSLGRWGDYEQYF
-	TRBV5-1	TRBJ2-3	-	TGCGCCAGCAGGCAAATAGCGGTGCCCACAGATACGCAGTATTTT	CASRQIAVPTDTQYF
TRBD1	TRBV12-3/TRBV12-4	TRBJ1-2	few	TGTGCCAGCAGAACCGTCCCGGGACAGGGGAACTATGGCTACACCTTC	CASRTVPGQGNYGYTF
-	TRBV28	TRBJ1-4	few	TGTGCCAGCAGTTTTTGGGTTGGTGATGAAAAACTGTTTTTT	CASSFWVGDEKLFF
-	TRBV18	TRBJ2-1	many	TGTGCCAGCTCACCGTTTGACGGTCACAATGAGCAGTTCTTC	CASSPFDGHNEQFF
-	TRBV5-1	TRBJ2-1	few	TGCGCCAGCAGCTTGTCCCTCGACAATGAGCAGTTCTTC	CASSLSLDNEQFF
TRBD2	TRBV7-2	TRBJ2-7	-	TGTGCCAGCAGCTTGACTAGCGGGAGGACCTACGAGCAGTACTTC	CASSLTSGRTYEQYF
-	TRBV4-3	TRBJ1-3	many	TGCGCCAGCAGCAAGGGACGGCCGGAGGGTGGAAACACCATATATTTT	CASSKGRPEGGNTIYF
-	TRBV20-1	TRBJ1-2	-	TGCAGTGCTGGACGGGATGGCTACACCTTC	CSAGRDGYTF
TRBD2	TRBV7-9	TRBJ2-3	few	TGTGCCAGCAGCGGGGGGGGATCGGATACGCAGTATTTT	CASSGGGSDTQYF
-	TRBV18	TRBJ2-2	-	TGTGCCAGCTCGGTGGCACAGCACCCCACCGGGGAGCTGTTTTTT	CASSVAQHPTGELFF
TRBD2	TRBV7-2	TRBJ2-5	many	TGTGCCAGCAGCCCCTCTCTGGCACTAGCGGTCCAAGAGACCCAGTACTTC	CASSPSLALAVQETQYF
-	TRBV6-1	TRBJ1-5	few	TGTGCCAGCAGTGTCGACGGACTCAATCAGCCCCAGCATTTT	CASSVDGLNQPQHF
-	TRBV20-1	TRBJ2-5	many	TGCAGTGCTAGGGACTCCGGGACTCAGGGGGAGACCCAGTACTTC	CSARDSGTQGETQYF
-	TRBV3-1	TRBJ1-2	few	TGTGCCAGCAGCGACTATTCCCTGGGGGGCTACACCTTC	CASSDYSLGGYTF
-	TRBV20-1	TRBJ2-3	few	TGCAGTGCAGGAAATACAATGGGAAGTAAAGATACGCAGTATTTT	CSAGNTMGSKDTQYF
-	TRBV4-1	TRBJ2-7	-	TGCGCCAGCAGCCAAGATACAAATTTGGGCTACGAGCAGTACTTC	CASSQDTNLGYEQYF
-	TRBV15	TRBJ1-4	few	TGTGCCACAACCAAGCAGGGGGAAAAACTGTTTTTT	CATTKQGEKLFF
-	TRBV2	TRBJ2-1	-	TGTGCCAGCATCATGACTGCGAGTCTAACAAATGAGCAGTTCTTC	CASIMTASLTNEQFF
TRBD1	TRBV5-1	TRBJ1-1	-	TGCGCCAGCAGTCCAGAGACAGGGATCGATACTGAAGCTTTCTTT	CASSPETGIDTEAFF